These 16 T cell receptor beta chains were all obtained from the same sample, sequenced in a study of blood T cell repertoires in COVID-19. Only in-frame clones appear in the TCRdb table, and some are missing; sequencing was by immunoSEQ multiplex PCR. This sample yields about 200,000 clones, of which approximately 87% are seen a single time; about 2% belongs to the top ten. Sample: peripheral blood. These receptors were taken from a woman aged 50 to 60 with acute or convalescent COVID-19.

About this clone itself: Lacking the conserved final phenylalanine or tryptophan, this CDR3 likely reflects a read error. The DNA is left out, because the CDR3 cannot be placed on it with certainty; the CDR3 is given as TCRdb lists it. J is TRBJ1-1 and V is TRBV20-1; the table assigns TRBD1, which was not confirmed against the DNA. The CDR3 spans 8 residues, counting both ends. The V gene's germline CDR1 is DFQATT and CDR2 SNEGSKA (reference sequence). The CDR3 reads CSDRTGTV.

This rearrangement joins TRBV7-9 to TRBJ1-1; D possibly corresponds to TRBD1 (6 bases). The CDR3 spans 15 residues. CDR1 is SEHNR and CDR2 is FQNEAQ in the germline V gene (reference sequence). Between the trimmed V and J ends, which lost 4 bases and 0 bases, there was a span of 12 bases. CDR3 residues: CASSSLQGLNTEAFF. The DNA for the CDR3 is TGTGCCAGCAGCTCGTTACAGGGCTTGAACACTGAAGCTTTCTTT.

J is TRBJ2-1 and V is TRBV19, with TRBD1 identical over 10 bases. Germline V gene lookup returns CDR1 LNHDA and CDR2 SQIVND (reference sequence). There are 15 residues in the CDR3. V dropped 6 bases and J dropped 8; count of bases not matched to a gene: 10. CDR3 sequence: CASSLGTGASDEQFF. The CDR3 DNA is TGTGCCAGTAGCCTCGGGACAGGGGCCTCAGATGAGCAGTTCTTC.

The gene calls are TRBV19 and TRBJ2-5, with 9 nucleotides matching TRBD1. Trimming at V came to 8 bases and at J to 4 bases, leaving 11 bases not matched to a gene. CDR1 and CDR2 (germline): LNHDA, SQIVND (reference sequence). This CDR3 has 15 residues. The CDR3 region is CASSPGTGWAETQYF. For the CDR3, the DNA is TGTGCCAGTTCCCCCGGGACAGGGTGGGCAGAGACCCAGTACTTC.

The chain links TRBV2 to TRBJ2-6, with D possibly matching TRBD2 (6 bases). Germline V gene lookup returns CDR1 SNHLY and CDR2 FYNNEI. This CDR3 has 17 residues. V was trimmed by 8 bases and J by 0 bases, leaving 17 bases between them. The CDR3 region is CASGARGVLSGANVLTF. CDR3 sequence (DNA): TGTGCCAGCGGGGCCCGCGGGGTCCTCTCTGGGGCCAACGTCCTGACTTTC. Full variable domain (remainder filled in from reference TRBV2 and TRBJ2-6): EPEVTQTPSHQVTQMGQEVILRCVPISNHLYFYWYRQILGQKVEFLVSFYNNEISEKSEIFDDQFSVERPDGSNFTLKIRSTKLEDSAMYFCASGARGVLSGANVLTFGAGSRLTVL.

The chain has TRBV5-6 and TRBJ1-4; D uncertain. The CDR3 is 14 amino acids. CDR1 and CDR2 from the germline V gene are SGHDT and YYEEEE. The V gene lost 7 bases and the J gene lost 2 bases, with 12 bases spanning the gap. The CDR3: CASRLRATNEKLFF. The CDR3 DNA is TGTGCCAGCCGATTGAGGGCGACTAATGAAAAACTGTTTTTT. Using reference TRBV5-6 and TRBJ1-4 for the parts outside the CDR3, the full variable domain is DAGVTQSPTHLIKTRGQQVTLRCSPKSGHDTVSWYQQALGQGPQFIFQYYEEEERQRGNFPDRFSGHQFPNYSSELNVNALLLGDSALYLCASRLRATNEKLFFGSGTQLSVL.

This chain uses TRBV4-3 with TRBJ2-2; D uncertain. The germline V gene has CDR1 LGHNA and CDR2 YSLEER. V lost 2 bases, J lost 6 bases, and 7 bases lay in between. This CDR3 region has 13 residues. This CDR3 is CASSQSKSGELFF. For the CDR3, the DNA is TGCGCCAGCAGCCAATCTAAATCCGGGGAGCTGTTTTTT.

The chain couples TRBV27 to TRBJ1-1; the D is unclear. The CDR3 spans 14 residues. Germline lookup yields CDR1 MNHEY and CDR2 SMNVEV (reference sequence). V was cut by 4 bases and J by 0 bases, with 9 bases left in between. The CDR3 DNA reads TGTGCCAGCAGTTGGGCGGGATTGAACACTGAAGCTTTCTTT. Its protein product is CASSWAGLNTEAFF.

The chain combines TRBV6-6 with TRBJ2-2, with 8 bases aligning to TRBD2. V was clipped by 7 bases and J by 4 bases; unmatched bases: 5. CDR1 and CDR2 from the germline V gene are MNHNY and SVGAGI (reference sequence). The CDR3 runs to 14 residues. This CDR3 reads CASTELAVTGELFF. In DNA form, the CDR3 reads TGTGCCAGCACCGAACTAGCGGTCACCGGGGAGCTGTTTTTT.

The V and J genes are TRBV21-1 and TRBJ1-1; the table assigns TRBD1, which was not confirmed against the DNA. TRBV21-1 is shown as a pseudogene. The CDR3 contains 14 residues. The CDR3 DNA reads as TGTGCCAGCAGCAAAGAGGGGGCAGGCACTGAAGCTTTCTTT. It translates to CASSKEGAGTEAFF.

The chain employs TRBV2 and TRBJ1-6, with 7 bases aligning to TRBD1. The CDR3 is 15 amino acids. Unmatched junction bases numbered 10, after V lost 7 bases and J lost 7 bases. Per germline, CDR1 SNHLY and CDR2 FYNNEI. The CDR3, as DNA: TGTGCCAGCACCGTCCGGGACAGCTTAAATTCACCCCTCCACTTT. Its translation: CASTVRDSLNSPLHF.

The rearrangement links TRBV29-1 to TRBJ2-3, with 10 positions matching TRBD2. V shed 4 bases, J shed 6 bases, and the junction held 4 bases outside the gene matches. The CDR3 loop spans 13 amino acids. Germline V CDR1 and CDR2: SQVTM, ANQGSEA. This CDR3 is CSVVVAGGDTQYF. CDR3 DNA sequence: TGCAGCGTTGTCGTAGCGGGAGGCGATACGCAGTATTTT.

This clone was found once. In DNA, the CDR3 is TGTGCCAGTCGGGGACAGCGGCCCTCTGGAAACACCATATATTTT. It yields the protein CASRGQRPSGNTIYF. The gene calls are TRBV6-4 and TRBJ1-3; 7 bases align to TRBD1. Trimming removed 9 bases from V and 0 bases from J; junction bases left unmatched: 8. The CDR3 extends over 15 amino acids. Germline lookup yields CDR1 MRHNA and CDR2 SNTAGT.

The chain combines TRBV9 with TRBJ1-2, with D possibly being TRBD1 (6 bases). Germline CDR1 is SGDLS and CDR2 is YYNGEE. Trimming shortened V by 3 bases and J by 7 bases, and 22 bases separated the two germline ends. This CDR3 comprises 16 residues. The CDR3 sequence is CASSASIQGIAFGYTF. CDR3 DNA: TGTGCCAGCAGCGCGAGCATTCAGGGGATCGCCTTTGGCTACACCTTC.

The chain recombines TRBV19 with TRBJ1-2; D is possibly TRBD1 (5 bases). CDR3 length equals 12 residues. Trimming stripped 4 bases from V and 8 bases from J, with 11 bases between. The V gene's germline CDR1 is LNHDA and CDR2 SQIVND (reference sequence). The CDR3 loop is CASSTAGWGYTF. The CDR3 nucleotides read TGTGCCAGTAGTACTGCAGGGTGGGGCTACACCTTC.

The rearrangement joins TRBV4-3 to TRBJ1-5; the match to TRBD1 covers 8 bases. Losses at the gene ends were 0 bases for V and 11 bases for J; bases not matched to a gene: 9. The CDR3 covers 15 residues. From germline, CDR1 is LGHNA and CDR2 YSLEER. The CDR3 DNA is TGCGCCAGCAGCCAAGATTCAGGGGGCTACAGGACCCAGCATTTT. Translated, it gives CASSQDSGGYRTQHF.